A single sample is the source of the 16 T cell receptor beta chains below, sequenced in a study of blood T cell repertoires in COVID-19. Data came from immunoSEQ multiplex PCR; TCRdb stores just in-frame clones and leaves some out. This table has around 400,000 clones, approximately 89% appearing once. The sample was peripheral blood. Every receptor here comes from a woman between 25 and 40 years old with COVID-19, enrolled during active disease.

V usage is TRBV19 and J usage is TRBJ2-4; 7 bases agree with TRBD1. Germline V lookup: CDR1 LNHDA, CDR2 SQIVND (reference sequence). Unmatched junction bases numbered 6, after V lost 7 bases and J lost 6 bases. CDR3 length: 13 amino acids. CDR3 protein: CASNPGQPNIQYF. DNA for the CDR3: TGTGCCAGTAACCCGGGACAGCCAAACATTCAGTACTTC.

There are many counts of this clone. J is TRBJ2-1 and V is TRBV6-4; D gene unclear. This CDR3 spans 15 amino acids. Trimming cost V 5 bases and J 2 bases, with 13 bases left between them. The germline V gene has CDR1 MRHNA and CDR2 SNTAGT. Here the CDR3 reads CASSRSEFAYNEQFF. The CDR3, as DNA: TGTGCCAGCAGTAGAAGCGAATTCGCCTACAATGAGCAGTTCTTC.

This clone is a singleton in its sample. The rearrangement uses TRBV9 and TRBJ2-7; TRBD2 matches at 13 bases. Germline V CDR1 and CDR2: SGDLS, YYNGEE. J lost 6 bases, V lost 3 bases, and 18 bases had no gene match. This CDR3 comprises 19 residues. In DNA form, the CDR3 reads TGTGCCAGCAGCGCCGGCGACTGGTTAGGACTAGCGGGAGATTCCGAGCAGTACTTC. It translates to CASSAGDWLGLAGDSEQYF.

This clone was counted between two and nine times. V and J are TRBV29-1 and TRBJ2-2; D unclear. V was shortened by 4 bases and J by 2 bases, with 8 bases between the two germline ends. This CDR3 contains 13 residues. In germline, CDR1 is SQVTM, CDR2 ANQGSEA. CDR3 sequence reads: CSVGTVNTGELFF. The CDR3, as DNA: TGCAGCGTTGGTACAGTAAACACCGGGGAGCTGTTTTTT.

This chain links TRBV9 with TRBJ2-7; weak D call: TRBD2 (9 bases). This CDR3 contains 15 residues. The germline V gene encodes CDR1 SGDLS and CDR2 YYNGEE. V was cut by 3 bases and J by 6 bases, with 19 bases left in between. The CDR3 region is CASSGQGAGGAEQYF. As DNA, the CDR3 is TGTGCCAGCAGCGGCCAGGGGGCGGGAGGGGCCGAGCAGTACTTC.

This rearrangement joins TRBV4-1 to TRBJ1-1; 9 nucleotides match TRBD1. This CDR3 has 19 residues. With V trimmed by 1 base and J by 7 bases, 19 bases remained unmatched. Germline CDR1 MGHRA, CDR2 YSYEKL. The CDR3 DNA reads TGCGCCAGCAGCCAAGGGGCCGGACAGGGGACAGCATCCTGGGGTGAAGCTTTCTTT. Its protein is CASSQGAGQGTASWGEAFF.

CDR3 sequence (DNA): TGTGCCAGCAGCGTAGCATACAGAGCCTACGAGCAGTACTTC. Protein product: CASSVAYRAYEQYF. The V and J genes are TRBV9 and TRBJ2-7, with D unclear. The CDR3 has 14 residues. Germline V gives CDR1 SGDLS, CDR2 YYNGEE. Trimming stripped 0 bases from V and 2 bases from J, with 9 bases between. The complete variable domain, with remaining parts taken from reference TRBV9 and TRBJ2-7, reads DSGVTQTPKHLITATGQRVTLRCSPRSGDLSVYWYQQSLDQGLQFLIQYYNGEERAKGNILERFSAQQFPDLHSELNLSSLELGDSALYFCASSVAYRAYEQYFGPGTRLTVT.

V is TRBV28 and J is TRBJ1-4; D may be TRBD1 (5 bases). Trimming pared 6 bases from V and 4 bases from J, leaving 9 bases between. The germline V gene has CDR1 MDHEN and CDR2 SYDVKM. CDR3 length: 13 residues. Written as DNA, the CDR3 is TGTGCCAGCAGCCGGGACTTTAATGAAAAACTGTTTTTT. Translated: CASSRDFNEKLFF.

The DNA for the CDR3 is TGTGCCAGCAGTGAGCACGGGAAATCAGAAAAACTGTTTTTT. This translates into CASSEHGKSEKLFF. V and J are TRBV25-1 and TRBJ1-4; D not certain. V dropped 3 bases and J dropped 8 bases, with 13 bases sitting between them. Germline V gives CDR1 MGHDK, CDR2 SYGVNS. The CDR3 is 14 residues long.

This clone has a single count. The chain recombines TRBV6-1 with TRBJ1-5, with D perhaps TRBD1 (5 bases). V lost 2 bases, J lost 2 bases, and 13 bases lay in between. Germline V gene data show CDR1 as MNHNS and CDR2 as SASEGT. The CDR3 length is 16 residues. For the CDR3, the DNA is TGTGCCAGCAGTGAAATCGCCAGGGCCGGCAATCAGCCCCAGCATTTT. Encoded protein: CASSEIARAGNQPQHF.

V gene TRBV19 combines with J gene TRBJ2-3, with 7 positions matching TRBD1. CDR1 is LNHDA and CDR2 is SQIVND in the germline V gene (reference sequence). V was pared by 3 bases and J by 5 bases, with 8 bases of the junction left unmatched. This CDR3 comprises 15 residues. CDR3 protein: CASSISTGLRDTQYF. The CDR3, as DNA: TGTGCCAGTAGTATTTCGACAGGGCTTCGAGATACGCAGTATTTT.

The chain has TRBV14 and TRBJ1-2, with TRBD1 matching 7 bases. This CDR3 is built from 16 residues. CDR1 and CDR2 (germline): SGHDN, FVKESK. Trimming at V came to 0 bases and at J to 3 bases, leaving 7 bases not matched to a gene. The CDR3 reads CASSQEGGGWDYGYTF. CDR3 coding DNA: TGTGCCAGCAGCCAAGAAGGGGGCGGTTGGGACTATGGCTACACCTTC. Combining the CDR3 with reference TRBV14 and TRBJ1-2 gives the whole variable domain EAGVTQFPSHSVIEKGQTVTLRCDPISGHDNLYWYRRVMGKEIKFLLHFVKESKQDESGMPNNRFLAERTGGTYSTLKVQPAELEDSGVYFCASSQEGGGWDYGYTFGSGTRLTVV.

The rearrangement uses TRBV20-1 and TRBJ2-5; no firm D call. The CDR3 has 11 residues. V lost 4 bases and J lost 5, with 8 bases in between. From germline, CDR1 is DFQATT and CDR2 SNEGSKA (reference sequence). DNA for the CDR3: TGCAGTGCTAACTCCGAGGAGACCCAGTACTTC. Translated, it gives CSANSEETQYF.

This clone was recorded once. The chain is built from TRBV7-8 and TRBJ1-1; D ambiguous. CDR3 size: 13 residues. Trimming cost V 4 bases and J 6 bases, with 12 bases left between them. Germline assignment: CDR1 SGHVS and CDR2 FQNEAQ. The CDR3 reads CASSSPGLAEAFF. The CDR3 nucleotides are TGTGCCAGCAGCTCACCGGGGTTAGCTGAAGCTTTCTTT. The full variable domain, with the rest looked up from reference TRBV7-8 and TRBJ1-1, is GAGVSQSPRYKVAKRGQDVALRCDPISGHVSLFWYQQALGQGPEFLTYFQNEAQLDKSGLPSDRFFAERPEGSVSTLKIQRTQQEDSAVYLCASSSPGLAEAFFGQGTRLTVV.

This chain links TRBV30 with TRBJ1-6; TRBD1 agrees at 9 bases. V lost 3 bases and J lost 7; bases outside the gene matches: 7. This CDR3 contains 15 residues. The V gene's germline CDR1 is GTSNPN and CDR2 SVGIG (reference sequence). DNA for the CDR3: TGTGCCTGGAGCGTCGACAGGGGGGGAAATTCACCCCTCCACTTT. The encoded protein is CAWSVDRGGNSPLHF.

This chain joins TRBV29-1 and TRBJ1-1; 8 positions match TRBD1. J was trimmed by 7 bases and V by 1 base; bases with no gene match: 8. This CDR3 is built from 14 residues. Germline assignment: CDR1 SQVTM and CDR2 ANQGSEA. CDR3 DNA: TGCAGCGTTGAAGGAGGTCAGGGGGCTGGTGAAGCTTTCTTT. Amino acid sequence: CSVEGGQGAGEAFF.